These 3 T cell receptor beta chains share one sample of origin, sequenced in a study of blood T cell repertoires in COVID-19. Profiled with immunoSEQ multiplex PCR; TCRdb holds only in-frame clones, not every one. The top ten clones hold 14% to 15% of a sample with some 70,000 clones, around 74% of them seen once. Sample: peripheral blood. The receptors derive from a man aged 60 to 69 with COVID-19, enrolled during active disease.

The J gene is TRBJ2-6, the V gene TRBV11-2; the D gene is possibly TRBD1 (5 bases). Germline CDR1 is SGHAT and CDR2 is FQNNGV. The CDR3 is 18 residues long. V lost 3 bases and J lost 0, with 15 bases in between. CDR3 amino acids: CASSFQITGSSGANVLTF. Written as DNA, the CDR3 is TGTGCCAGCAGCTTTCAGATTACAGGATCCTCTGGGGCCAACGTCCTGACTTTC.

This clone was picked up one time. This chain uses TRBV11-1 with TRBJ2-1; 8 bases align to TRBD1. The germline gives CDR1 SGHAT, CDR2 FQDESV (reference sequence). The J segment lost 6 bases and the V segment lost 3 bases, leaving 7 bases of the junction unmatched. There are 15 residues in the CDR3. The CDR3: CASSFLQGASNEQFF. CDR3 sequence (DNA): TGTGCCAGCAGCTTCCTCCAGGGGGCAAGCAATGAGCAGTTCTTC.

This chain uses TRBV28 with TRBJ1-2; TRBD1 agrees at 10 bases. This CDR3 contains 16 residues. Germline V lookup: CDR1 MDHEN, CDR2 SYDVKM. The V segment lost 3 bases and the J segment 1 base; nucleotides outside the gene matches: 5. In DNA, the CDR3 is TGTGCCAGCAGTTTTTCTTGGACAGGGGGTAACTATGGCTACACCTTC. Its translation is CASSFSWTGGNYGYTF.